Listed below are T cell receptor beta chains from one sample, sequenced in a study of PD-1 blockade in mismatch repair-deficient tumors. Only in-frame clones appear in the TCRdb table, and some are missing; sequencing was by immunoSEQ multiplex PCR. The repertoire consists of about 110,000 clones, with about three quarters occurring once and the leading ten covering roughly 4.5%. The sample in question was peripheral blood, obtained about 13 months after starting pembrolizumab. These receptors were obtained from an adult with mismatch repair-deficient cancer. CDR3s include the opening cysteine and the closing phenylalanine or tryptophan. The D gene is left open where the match is weak. The size entry is marked missing in some rows and otherwise reads once, few, many or a size class.

CDR3nt	CDR3aa	v_gene	abundance	d_gene	j_gene
TGTGCCAGCAGCGTACTTACTTCGAGCACAGATACGCAGTATTTT	CASSVLTSSTDTQYF	TRBV9	NA	NA	TRBJ2-3
TGTGCCAGCGGCGCAGCTAACTATGGCTACACCTTC	CASGAANYGYTF	TRBV28	NA	NA	TRBJ1-2
TGTGCCAGCAGCCGAGTAGCGGGAGCAGTAGATACGCAGTATTTT	CASSRVAGAVDTQYF	TRBV7-9	NA	TRBD2	TRBJ2-3
TGCAGCGTTGAAGTGGAGTGGACAGGGGATGACTATGGCTACACCTTC	CSVEVEWTGDDYGYTF	TRBV29-1	NA	TRBD1	TRBJ1-2
TGTGCCAGCAGCTTTGGAACTAGCGGAGAGACCCAGTACTTC	CASSFGTSGETQYF	TRBV5-4	NA	TRBD2	TRBJ2-5
TGTGCCAGCAGCTCCGTTGGGGGTCTGTCAGACCCGTTCTTC	CASSSVGGLSDPFF	TRBV11-2	NA	NA	TRBJ2-1
TGTGCCAGCAGGTTCGGGCCTAGCGGGAGGAACGAGCAGTACTTC	CASRFGPSGRNEQYF	TRBV5-5	NA	TRBD2	TRBJ2-7
TGTGCCAGCAGCAACAGGTTAGGCAATCAGCCCCAGCATTTT	CASSNRLGNQPQHF	TRBV6-6	once	NA	TRBJ1-5
TGTGCCAGTAGTACCGGGACAGCCTACAATGAGCAGTTCTTC	CASSTGTAYNEQFF	TRBV19	NA	TRBD1	TRBJ2-1
TGTGCCATCAGGGGGCTGGGACAGCCCTACGAGCAGTACTTC	CAIRGLGQPYEQYF	TRBV10-3	NA	TRBD1	TRBJ2-7
TGTGCCAGCAGCGTAGGGGGACAGTCGGGCATTCAGTACTTC	CASSVGGQSGIQYF	TRBV9	once	TRBD1	TRBJ2-4
TGTGCCAGCCTCTTGGGACAGGCCCATGGCTACACCTTC	CASLLGQAHGYTF	TRBV6-5	NA	TRBD1	TRBJ1-2
TGTGCCAGCAGCTTGGTCTCAAAGGGCAATGAGCAGTTCTTC	CASSLVSKGNEQFF	TRBV5-4	NA	NA	TRBJ2-1
TGTGCCTGGAAGATTCAGGGGGATAGGACTGAAGCTTTCTTT	CAWKIQGDRTEAFF	TRBV30	once	TRBD1	TRBJ1-1
TGTGCCAGCAGCGCCCCGGGGGGGGGCAATGAGCAGTTCTTC	CASSAPGGGNEQFF	TRBV7-9	NA	TRBD2	TRBJ2-1
TGTGCCAGCAGCCCTCTAGCGGGAGGGCACAATGAGCAGTTCTTC	CASSPLAGGHNEQFF	TRBV14	once	TRBD2	TRBJ2-1
TGTGCCAGCAGCTTAGATCGAGATCAGCCCCAGCATTTT	CASSLDRDQPQHF	TRBV11-2	NA	NA	TRBJ1-5
TGCGCCAGCAGCCGAGGGGTTGAGGGGAATGAGCAGTTCTTC	CASSRGVEGNEQFF	TRBV4-1	NA	NA	TRBJ2-1
TGTGCCAGCTCACCTTCGACAGGGGGCACGGACGGCTACACCTTC	CASSPSTGGTDGYTF	TRBV18	NA	TRBD1	TRBJ1-2
TGTGCCAGCAGCCTCAGATCTGGAAACACCATATATTTT	CASSLRSGNTIYF	TRBV11-2	NA	NA	TRBJ1-3
TGTGCCAGCAGCCCGGCTGGAGGGACAGGGAAAGACGAGCAGTACTTC	CASSPAGGTGKDEQYF	TRBV6-4	many	TRBD1	TRBJ2-7
TGTGCCAGCAGCCCATCTAGCGGAGCTTACAATGAGCAGTTCTTC	CASSPSSGAYNEQFF	TRBV7-2	NA	TRBD2	TRBJ2-1
TGTGCCAGCAGTTACCTTAGCGGGACCCAGTACTTC	CASSYLSGTQYF	TRBV6-5	once	NA	TRBJ2-5
TGTGCCAGTTGGCCGGGACAGGACACAGATACGCAGTATTTT	CASWPGQDTDTQYF	TRBV19	NA	TRBD1	TRBJ2-3
TGTGCCAGCAGCCCCGAACTAGCGGGGATTTACGAGCAGTACTTC	CASSPELAGIYEQYF	TRBV4-2	once	TRBD2	TRBJ2-7
TGTGCCAGCAGCGGGAGGGGCGACTACAATGAGCAGTTCTTC	CASSGRGDYNEQFF	TRBV9	NA	NA	TRBJ2-1
TGTGCCAGCAGCCTTCGACAGGGCTTGAACACTGAAGCTTTCTTT	CASSLRQGLNTEAFF	TRBV9	NA	TRBD1	TRBJ1-1
TGTGCCAGCTCAGGCAGGGGGTTTTCTAATGAAAAACTGTTTTTT	CASSGRGFSNEKLFF	TRBV2	NA	TRBD1	TRBJ1-4
TGTGCCTGGAGGAGGGGGGGAGGCAATCAGCCCCAGCATTTT	CAWRRGGGNQPQHF	TRBV30	NA	NA	TRBJ1-5
TGCAGCACCGGACAGCAGCAAGAGACCCAGTACTTC	CSTGQQQETQYF	TRBV29-1	NA	NA	TRBJ2-5
TGTGCCAGCTCACCACGTAGGGGGACTAGCGAAGAGACCCAGTACTTC	CASSPRRGTSEETQYF	TRBV18	NA	TRBD2	TRBJ2-5
TGTGCCAGTAAAGCGGGGGGGGAATACAATGAGCAGTTCTTC	CASKAGGEYNEQFF	TRBV19	NA	TRBD2	TRBJ2-1
TGTGCCAGCAGTGGGACCTTTGAAGCTTTCTTT	CASSGTFEAFF	TRBV2	NA	NA	TRBJ1-1
TGTGCCAGCAGCGAATACAGGGGTTTGGGTGGCTACACCTTC	CASSEYRGLGGYTF	TRBV9	NA	TRBD1	TRBJ1-2
TGTGCCAGCAGCCCCGGCGGACAAAACTATGGCTACACCTTC	CASSPGGQNYGYTF	TRBV7-3	NA	NA	TRBJ1-2